The 21 T cell receptor beta chains presented below share a single source sample, sequenced in a study of CD8 T cells in Susac syndrome. Random-hexamer reverse transcription was applied to roughly 0.5 to 1 ug RNA. Via MiXCR, TCRdb re-called the immunoSEQ multiplex PCR reads, giving one row per CDR3 protein. The sample lists about 50,000 distinct CDR3 sequences; 90% to 95% were seen once. The sequenced sample was CD8+ T cells from PBMCs. The receptor set was obtained from a human donor with multiple sclerosis.

The table lists this clonotype with a few counts. This chain links TRBV27 with TRBJ2-7, with 9 positions matching TRBD1. Germline CDR1 MNHEY, CDR2 SMNVEV (reference sequence). There are 14 residues in the CDR3. V lost 4 bases, J lost 3 bases, and 4 bases stayed unmatched. The CDR3 sequence is CASSYGTGSYEQYF. As DNA, the CDR3 is TGTGCCAGCAGTTATGGGACAGGGAGCTACGAGCAGTACTTC.

The rearrangement uses TRBV7-9 and TRBJ2-7; unclear D gene. V was shortened by 4 bases and J by 5 bases, with 9 bases between the two germline ends. The CDR3 is 12 residues long. Germline CDR1 is SEHNR and CDR2 is FQNEAQ (reference sequence). Here the CDR3 DNA reads TGTGCCAGCAGCTCCCCCCAGCACGAGCAGTACTTC. Protein sequence: CASSSPQHEQYF.

This chain connects TRBV25-1 to TRBJ2-5, with D possibly matching TRBD1 (6 bases). With 3 bases removed from V and 5 bases from J, the gap between germline ends came to 13 bases. The CDR3 extends over 14 amino acids. Germline V gives CDR1 MGHDK, CDR2 SYGVNS. CDR3 bases: TGTGCCAGCAGTGAGAGGGGGAGTTTCGAGACCCAGTACTTC. Translation gives CASSERGSFETQYF.

V gene TRBV27 combines with J gene TRBJ2-2, with a possible D match to TRBD1 (5 bases). Germline CDR1 and CDR2: MNHEY and SMNVEV (reference sequence). The CDR3 covers 13 residues. The V and J ends lost 3 bases and 6 bases respectively, with 8 bases between them. As DNA, the CDR3 is TGTGCCAGCAGTTTTGGCAGGGCCGGGGAGCTGTTTTTT. As protein: CASSFGRAGELFF.

The chain links TRBV18 to TRBJ2-7; D is possibly TRBD2 (7 bases). The CDR3 totals 16 residues. Per the germline V gene, CDR1 is KGHSH and CDR2 is LQKENI. Trimming took 0 bases from V and 1 from J, leaving 13 bases between them. Written as DNA, the CDR3 is TGTGCCAGCTCACCACCGAAGGGGGGGCCTTCCTACGAGCAGTACTTC. It yields the protein CASSPPKGGPSYEQYF. Complete variable domain (other parts from reference TRBV18 and TRBJ2-7): NAGVMQNPRHLVRRRGQEARLRCSPMKGHSHVYWYRQLPEEGLKFMVYLQKENIIDESGMPKERFSAEFPKEGPSILRIQQVVRGDSAAYFCASSPPKGGPSYEQYFGPGTRLTVT.

The V gene is TRBV4-1, the J gene TRBJ2-7; D call uncertain. CDR3 length: 14 residues. The V end was cut by 4 bases, the J end by 3 bases, with 13 bases between. Germline V gives CDR1 MGHRA, CDR2 YSYEKL. The CDR3 loop reads CASSPRAEDYEQYF. The CDR3 DNA reads as TGCGCCAGCAGCCCCCGGGCCGAGGACTACGAGCAGTACTTC.

The rearrangement links TRBV11-2 to TRBJ2-3, with 9 bases lining up with TRBD1. The ends lost 6 bases at V and 2 bases at J; junction bases unmatched: 6. Germline CDR1 SGHAT, CDR2 FQNNGV. The CDR3 extends over 15 amino acids. The CDR3 spells CASSYRDRVTDTQYF. The CDR3 DNA follows: TGTGCCAGCAGTTACCGGGACAGGGTCACAGATACGCAGTATTTT.

The chain has TRBV10-2 and TRBJ2-7; TRBD1 or TRBD2 may be the D gene (5 bases each). CDR3 length: 15 amino acids. Germline CDR1 WSHSY, CDR2 SAAADI. V was shortened by 8 bases and J by 2 bases, with 19 bases between the two germline ends. CDR3 sequence: CASLLMGVGPYEQYF. DNA for the CDR3: TGCGCCAGCTTGCTTATGGGGGTGGGCCCCTACGAGCAGTACTTC.

V usage is TRBV7-8 and J usage is TRBJ2-3; 7 bases are a match to TRBD2. J gave up 0 bases and V 4 bases, and 7 bases lay outside the gene matches. The CDR3 is made up of 16 amino acids. The germline V gene has CDR1 SGHVS and CDR2 FQNEAQ. CDR3 loop: CASSSKAGTSTDTQYF. The CDR3 DNA sequence: TGTGCCAGCAGCTCCAAAGCGGGGACTAGCACAGATACGCAGTATTTT.

The chain employs TRBV27 and TRBJ2-6, with unresolved D. The V end lost 2 bases, the J end lost 0 bases, and 2 bases lay between the germline ends. CDR1 and CDR2 (germline): MNHEY, SMNVEV (reference sequence). CDR3 length equals 14 residues. The chain's CDR3 is CASSLSSGANVLTF. DNA of the CDR3: TGTGCCAGCAGTTTAAGCTCTGGGGCCAACGTCCTGACTTTC.

The J gene is TRBJ2-1, the V gene TRBV11-2; TRBD1 aligns across 10 bases. The CDR3 has 17 amino acids. The V segment lost 3 bases and the J segment 8 bases; nucleotides outside the gene matches: 13. The germline CDR1 and CDR2 sequences are SGHAT and FQNNGV. CDR3 in amino acids: CASSFPRGQGSLDEQFF. In DNA form, the CDR3 reads TGTGCCAGCAGCTTCCCCCGGGGACAGGGGAGCCTAGATGAGCAGTTCTTC.

The rearrangement joins TRBV24-1 to TRBJ2-2, with TRBD1 matching 8 bases. CDR1 KGHDR and CDR2 SFDVKD come from the germline V gene. CDR3 length equals 16 residues. V lost 9 bases, J lost 4 bases, and 12 bases stayed unmatched. CDR3 in DNA: TGTGCCACCGCCGAGGAACAGGGGGAGTCCACCGGGGAGCTGTTTTTT. Translated, it gives CATAEEQGESTGELFF.

This clonotype was seen just once. The V call is TRBV9, the J call TRBJ1-5; 7 bases are shared with TRBD1. The CDR3 length is 15 residues. The J segment lost 7 bases and the V segment lost 4 bases, leaving 11 bases of the junction unmatched. In germline, CDR1 is SGDLS, CDR2 YYNGEE. This CDR3 reads CASSTWTGMGQPQHF. DNA of the CDR3: TGTGCCAGCAGCACCTGGACAGGCATGGGGCAGCCCCAGCATTTT.

This clonotype has just one count. The genes are TRBV4-1 and TRBJ2-7, with 9 bases matching TRBD1. The CDR3 sequence is 15 residues long. The germline gives CDR1 MGHRA, CDR2 YSYEKL. With V trimmed by 1 base and J by 2 bases, 3 bases remained unmatched. CDR3 residues: CASSQVGTGTYEQYF. The CDR3, as DNA: TGCGCCAGCAGCCAAGTTGGGACAGGGACCTACGAGCAGTACTTC.

The gene calls are TRBV7-9 and TRBJ1-4, with 10 bases aligning to TRBD1. The CDR3 is 17 residues long. The junction had 13 bases not matched to a gene; V was cut back by 5 bases and J by 7 bases. Per the germline V gene, CDR1 is SEHNR and CDR2 is FQNEAQ (reference sequence). The CDR3 sequence: CASSPPSPGQGSEKLFF. The CDR3 DNA reads TGTGCCAGCAGCCCCCCTTCTCCGGGACAGGGGAGTGAAAAACTGTTTTTT.

The genes are TRBV9 and TRBJ2-7; weak D call: TRBD2 (6 bases). The V gene's germline CDR1 is SGDLS and CDR2 YYNGEE. The CDR3 is made up of 15 amino acids. V dropped 2 bases and J dropped 2 bases, with 14 bases sitting between them. CDR3 nucleotide sequence: TGTGCCAGCAGCGTCTCCTTTACGGGGGCCTACGAGCAGTACTTC. It codes for CASSVSFTGAYEQYF.

This chain connects TRBV7-2 to TRBJ1-2; D is possibly TRBD1 (6 bases). The germline gives CDR1 SGHTA, CDR2 FQGNSA. This CDR3 has 14 residues. V was cut by 4 bases and J by 8 bases, with 17 bases left in between. The CDR3 protein is CASSWAGGANGYTF. CDR3 nucleotide sequence: TGTGCCAGCAGCTGGGCGGGGGGGGCTAACGGCTACACCTTC.

The chain carries TRBV20-1 and TRBJ2-7; D is possibly TRBD1 (6 bases). Germline loops: CDR1 DFQATT, CDR2 SNEGSKA (reference sequence). Trimming removed 0 bases at V and 2 bases at J, with 8 bases between. The CDR3 is 13 residues long. The chain's CDR3 is CSARDTGTYEQYF. The CDR3 coding sequence is TGCAGTGCTAGAGATACAGGGACCTACGAGCAGTACTTC.

This clonotype was recorded a few times. The rearrangement joins TRBV27 to TRBJ1-3; D is undetermined. Germline loops: CDR1 MNHEY, CDR2 SMNVEV (reference sequence). This CDR3 has 14 residues. Trimming shortened V by 3 bases and J by 2 bases, and 8 bases separated the two germline ends. The CDR3 region is CASSLGGPGNTIYF. The CDR3 DNA follows: TGTGCCAGCAGTTTGGGAGGGCCTGGAAACACCATATATTTT.

The chain combines TRBV5-1 with TRBJ2-5; 10 bases are shared with TRBD1. Germline CDR1 reads SGHRS; CDR2 reads YFSETQ. V lost 5 bases to trimming and J lost 5 bases; unmatched junction nucleotides: 6. This CDR3 spans 14 amino acids. In DNA, the CDR3 is TGCGCCAGCAGTCAAGACAGGGGGCTCGAGACCCAGTACTTC. This gives the protein CASSQDRGLETQYF.

V gene TRBV3-1 combines with J gene TRBJ1-1; 7 nucleotides match TRBD1. Unmatched junction bases numbered 9, after V lost 0 bases and J lost 5 bases. The CDR3 runs to 16 residues. Germline CDR1 and CDR2: LGHDT and YNNKEL (reference sequence). The chain's CDR3 is CASSQDLEGADTEAFF. DNA of the CDR3: TGTGCCAGCAGCCAAGATTTGGAGGGGGCTGATACTGAAGCTTTCTTT.